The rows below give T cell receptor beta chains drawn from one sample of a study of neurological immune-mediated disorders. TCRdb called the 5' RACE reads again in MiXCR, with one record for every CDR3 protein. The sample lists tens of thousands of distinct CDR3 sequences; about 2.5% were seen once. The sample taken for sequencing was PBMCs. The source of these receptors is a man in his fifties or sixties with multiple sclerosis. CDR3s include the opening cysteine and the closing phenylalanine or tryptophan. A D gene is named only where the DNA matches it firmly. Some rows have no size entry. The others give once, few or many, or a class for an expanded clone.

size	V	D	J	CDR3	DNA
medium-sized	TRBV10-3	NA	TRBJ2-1	CAIRGLADNEQFF	TGTGCCATTAGGGGCCTAGCCGACAATGAGCAGTTCTTC
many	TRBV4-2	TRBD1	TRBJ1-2	CASSQDMTGAVDYTF	TGTGCCAGCAGCCAAGATATGACAGGGGCGGTGGACTACACCTTC
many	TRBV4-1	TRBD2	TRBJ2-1	CASSQAGTRINEQFF	TGCGCCAGCAGCCAGGCCGGGACTAGGATCAATGAGCAGTTCTTC
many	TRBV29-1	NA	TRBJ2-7	CSVERGSGEQYF	TGCAGCGTTGAAAGGGGGAGTGGCGAGCAGTACTTC
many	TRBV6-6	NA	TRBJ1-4	CASSRTGSTNEKLFF	TGTGCCAGCAGTCGTACAGGGTCGACTAATGAAAAACTGTTTTTT
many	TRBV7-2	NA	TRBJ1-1	CASSSVQGLFTEAFF	TGTGCCAGCAGCTCCGTACAGGGTTTGTTCACTGAAGCTTTCTTT
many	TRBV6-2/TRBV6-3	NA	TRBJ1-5	CASSYSYNSNQPQHF	TGTGCCAGCAGTTACTCGTACAATAGCAATCAGCCCCAGCATTTT
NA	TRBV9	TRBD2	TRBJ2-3	CASSVNLASGGYTDTQYF	TGTGCCAGCAGCGTAAACTTGGCTAGCGGGGGTTACACAGATACGCAGTATTTT
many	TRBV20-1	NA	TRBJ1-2	CSVQRDHGYTF	TGCAGTGTCCAGCGGGACCATGGCTACACCTTC
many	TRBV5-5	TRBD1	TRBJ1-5	CASSLDRGRVPQHF	TGTGCCAGCAGCTTGGACAGGGGCCGAGTGCCCCAGCATTTT
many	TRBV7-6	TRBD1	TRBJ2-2	CASSLALWDRATGELFF	TGTGCCAGCAGCTTAGCTCTTTGGGACAGGGCCACCGGGGAGCTGTTTTTT
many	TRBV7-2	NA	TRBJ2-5	CASSFGQEETQYF	TGTGCCAGCAGCTTCGGCCAAGAAGAGACCCAGTACTTC
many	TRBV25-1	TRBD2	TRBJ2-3	CASSIAGGLKGLYF	TGTGCCAGCAGTATAGCGGGGGGCCTAAAGGGTCTGTATTTT
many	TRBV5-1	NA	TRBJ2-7	CASSLAQGGLGEQYF	TGCGCCAGCAGCTTGGCCCAGGGGGGGTTGGGCGAGCAGTACTTC
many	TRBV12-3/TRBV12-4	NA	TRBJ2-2	CASSLAAGELFF	TGTGCCAGCAGTTTAGCTGCCGGGGAGCTGTTTTTT
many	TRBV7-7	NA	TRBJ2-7	CASSPPGEREQYF	TGTGCTAGCTCCCCTCCAGGGGAGCGCGAGCAGTACTTC